These 20 T cell receptor beta chains were sequenced from one sample in a study of cytomegalovirus exposure and HLA in healthy donors. TCRdb keeps only in-frame clones here, not all; method: immunoSEQ multiplex PCR. The table records roughly 75,000 clones, approximately 95% of them present only once. The sample taken for sequencing was PBMCs. The source of these receptors is a woman aged 18 to 35 in good health and CMV-seronegative.

This rearrangement joins TRBV11-2 to TRBJ2-1; 10 bases match TRBD2. Germline CDR1 is SGHAT and CDR2 is FQNNGV. Germline trimming cut 4 bases from V and 2 bases from J; bases unmatched to any gene: 2. CDR3 length equals 15 residues. CDR3 sequence: CASSSLAGAYNEQFF. CDR3 in DNA: TGTGCCAGCAGCTCCCTAGCGGGAGCCTACAATGAGCAGTTCTTC.

The chain uses TRBV29-1 and TRBJ2-1, with a tentative D call TRBD2 (5 bases). V lost 6 bases and J lost 2, with 14 bases in between. Germline values: CDR1 SQVTM, CDR2 ANQGSEA. The CDR3 totals 14 residues. This CDR3 reads CSVRVARTYNEQFF. The CDR3 coding sequence is TGCAGCGTGAGGGTGGCGCGGACCTACAATGAGCAGTTCTTC.

The chain couples TRBV4-2 to TRBJ2-3, with 7 bases that match TRBD2. Trimming took 7 bases from V and 4 from J; bases not matched to a gene: 5. The V gene's germline CDR1 is LGHNA and CDR2 YNFKEQ. CDR3 length: 13 amino acids. CDR3 region: CASKRGGSDTQYF. CDR3 nucleotides: TGTGCCAGCAAGCGGGGTGGGTCAGATACGCAGTATTTT.

The chain recombines TRBV28 with TRBJ2-5; possibly TRBD1 for D (6 bases). Germline loops: CDR1 MDHEN, CDR2 SYDVKM. Trimming removed 5 bases from V and 2 bases from J, with 15 bases in between. This CDR3 spans 15 amino acids. In DNA form, the CDR3 reads TGTGCCAGCAGTCCCCCAAAGACAGGACAAGAGACCCAGTACTTC. Translation gives CASSPPKTGQETQYF. The entire variable domain, with the rest obtained from reference TRBV28 and TRBJ2-5, is as follows: DVKVTQSSRYLVKRTGEKVFLECVQDMDHENMFWYRQDPGLGLRLIYFSYDVKMKEKGDIPEGYSVSREKKERFSLILESASTNQTSMYLCASSPPKTGQETQYFGPGTRLLVL.

V usage is TRBV9 and J usage is TRBJ1-2; D gene unclear. The CDR3 contains 15 residues. With 3 bases removed from V and 6 bases from J, the gap between germline ends came to 18 bases. Per germline, CDR1 SGDLS and CDR2 YYNGEE. This CDR3 reads CASSGSSWMGDGYTF. CDR3 sequence (DNA): TGTGCCAGCAGCGGTAGCTCGTGGATGGGTGATGGCTACACCTTC.

The gene calls are TRBV6-1 and TRBJ2-7; maybe TRBD2 (5 bases). The CDR3 is 15 residues long. Germline V gene lookup returns CDR1 MNHNS and CDR2 SASEGT. Trimming pared 1 base from V and 3 bases from J, leaving 13 bases between. The CDR3 reads CASSEGAGGIYEQYF. The CDR3 DNA is TGTGCCAGCAGTGAAGGGGCGGGCGGAATCTACGAGCAGTACTTC.

The genes are TRBV5-1 and TRBJ2-7, with 10 positions matching TRBD1. The CDR3 has 15 residues. Germline values: CDR1 SGHRS, CDR2 YFSETQ. V was pared by 3 bases and J by 2 bases, with 5 bases of the junction left unmatched. This chain's CDR3 is CASSSGTGDPYEQYF. CDR3 DNA: TGCGCCAGCAGCTCCGGGACAGGGGATCCCTACGAGCAGTACTTC.

V gene TRBV18 combines with J gene TRBJ2-7, with 8 bases that match TRBD2. Germline CDR1 is KGHSH and CDR2 is LQKENI. Trimming cost V 2 bases and J 1 base; bases outside gene matches: 1. The CDR3 has 14 residues. This CDR3 reads CASSPKRGSYEQYF. CDR3 in DNA: TGTGCCAGCTCACCAAAGCGGGGGTCCTACGAGCAGTACTTC.

The chain employs TRBV19 and TRBJ2-2; D may be TRBD2 (5 bases). Trimming stripped 1 base from V and 4 bases from J, with 13 bases between. The CDR3 covers 16 residues. Germline V gene sequence: CDR1 LNHDA, CDR2 SQIVND (reference sequence). The CDR3 coding sequence is TGTGCCAGTAGTATAGGACCTAGCCTCGGCACCGGGGAGCTGTTTTTT. Protein sequence: CASSIGPSLGTGELFF.

Worth noting for this clone: Relative to the germline gene, one junction end is altered; a read error may explain this. This chain uses TRBV7-7 with TRBJ2-5; 9 bases map to TRBD1. Per germline, CDR1 SSHAT and CDR2 FNYEAQ (reference sequence). The CDR3 spans 15 residues. CDR3 bases: TGTGCTAGCAGCTCCGGGACAGGGTCCGGGGAGACCCAGTACTTC. Residues: CASSSGTGSGETQYF.

The genes are TRBV6-4 and TRBJ2-3; 8 bases align to TRBD2. The junction had 9 bases not matched to a gene; V was cut back by 6 bases and J by 4 bases. The germline V gene encodes CDR1 MRHNA and CDR2 SNTAGT. The CDR3 is 15 residues long. The CDR3 reads CASSRLAGSADTQYF. CDR3 in DNA: TGTGCCAGCAGCCGCTTAGCGGGGAGCGCAGATACGCAGTATTTT.

The rearrangement links TRBV5-1 to TRBJ2-5, with TRBD1 matching 8 bases. V shed 0 bases and J 1 base; nucleotides not matched to a gene: 2. The CDR3 length is 15 residues. Germline CDR1 is SGHRS and CDR2 is YFSETQ. The CDR3 reads CASSLGTGLQETQYF. The CDR3 DNA reads TGCGCCAGCAGCTTGGGGACAGGGCTCCAAGAGACCCAGTACTTC.

The V gene is TRBV5-1, the J gene TRBJ2-7; 13 bases agree with TRBD2. The germline CDR1 and CDR2 sequences are SGHRS and YFSETQ. This CDR3 has 16 residues. Trimming at V came to 0 bases and at J to 2 bases, leaving 2 bases not matched to a gene. This CDR3 reads CASSLGGLAGTYEQYF. CDR3 DNA: TGCGCCAGCAGCTTGGGGGGACTAGCGGGAACCTACGAGCAGTACTTC. Filled out from reference TRBV5-1 and TRBJ2-7, the complete variable domain reads KAGVTQTPRYLIKTRGQQVTLSCSPISGHRSVSWYQQTPGQGLQFLFEYFSETQRNKGNFPGRFSGRQFSNSRSEMNVSTLELGDSALYLCASSLGGLAGTYEQYFGPGTRLTVT.

As DNA, the CDR3 is TGTGCCAGCAGCTTAGAGTACACAGCAGATTCACCCCTCCACTTT. Translation gives CASSLEYTADSPLHF. This rearrangement joins TRBV11-2 to TRBJ1-6, with D uncertain. CDR3 length: 15 amino acids. The V gene's germline CDR1 is SGHAT and CDR2 FQNNGV. Between the trimmed V and J ends, which lost 0 bases and 8 bases, there was a span of 11 bases. The whole variable domain, remainder taken from reference TRBV11-2 and TRBJ1-6, is EAGVAQSPRYKIIEKRQSVAFWCNPISGHATLYWYQQILGQGPKLLIQFQNNGVVDDSQLPKDRFSAERLKGVDSTLKIQPAKLEDSAVYLCASSLEYTADSPLHFGNGTRLTVT.

J is TRBJ1-5 and V is TRBV5-8, with a possible D match to TRBD1 (6 bases). V dropped 6 bases and J dropped 2 bases, with 15 bases sitting between them. CDR1 is SGHTS and CDR2 is YDEGEE in the germline V gene. The CDR3 runs 15 residues. This CDR3 reads CASTNVGGGNQPQHF. CDR3 bases: TGTGCCAGCACCAATGTTGGGGGCGGCAATCAGCCCCAGCATTTT.

DNA of the CDR3: TGCGCCAGCAGCTTGGTCCTAGCGGGGGGGAAGAACAATGAGCAGTTCTTC. Translation gives CASSLVLAGGKNNEQFF. This sequence joins TRBV5-1 and TRBJ2-1; 12 bases map to TRBD2. The CDR3 has 17 amino acids. Germline V gene sequence: CDR1 SGHRS, CDR2 YFSETQ. The V segment lost 0 bases and the J segment 5 bases; nucleotides outside the gene matches: 6.

The rearrangement joins TRBV10-1 to TRBJ1-1; weak D call: TRBD1 (6 bases). The length of the CDR3 is 14 residues. V lost 4 bases, J lost 1 base, and 10 bases lay in between. The germline CDR1 and CDR2 sequences are WNHNN and SYGVQD (reference sequence). CDR3 region: CASSADRSNTEAFF. The CDR3 DNA sequence: TGCGCCAGCAGTGCTGACAGGTCGAACACTGAAGCTTTCTTT.

This clone was observed once. The chain joins TRBV10-2 to TRBJ2-2; TRBD1 is a possible D gene (5 bases). The V gene lost 6 bases and the J gene lost 6 bases, with 17 bases spanning the gap. CDR1 and CDR2 from the germline V gene are WSHSY and SAAADI. This CDR3 has 15 amino acids. CDR3 amino acids: CASRLQGSDAGELFF. CDR3 sequence (DNA): TGCGCCAGCAGGCTGCAGGGTTCCGATGCCGGGGAGCTGTTTTTT.

This chain uses TRBV28 with TRBJ1-1; no clear D gene. The germline V gene has CDR1 MDHEN and CDR2 SYDVKM. This CDR3 is built from 12 residues. Trimming removed 6 bases at V and 7 bases at J, with 12 bases between. CDR3 DNA: TGTGCCAGCAGCCCAGGTCCGTTTGAAGCTTTCTTT. Its translation: CASSPGPFEAFF.

The chain is built from TRBV11-1 and TRBJ2-7; D might be TRBD1 (5 bases). V shed 4 bases and J shed 1 base, with 17 bases lying between them. Germline CDR1 is SGHAT and CDR2 is FQDESV (reference sequence). There are 16 residues in the CDR3. CDR3 sequence (DNA): TGTGCCAGCAGCTCCCCGCAGGGTATTGGGTCCTACGAGCAGTACTTC. Translated: CASSSPQGIGSYEQYF.